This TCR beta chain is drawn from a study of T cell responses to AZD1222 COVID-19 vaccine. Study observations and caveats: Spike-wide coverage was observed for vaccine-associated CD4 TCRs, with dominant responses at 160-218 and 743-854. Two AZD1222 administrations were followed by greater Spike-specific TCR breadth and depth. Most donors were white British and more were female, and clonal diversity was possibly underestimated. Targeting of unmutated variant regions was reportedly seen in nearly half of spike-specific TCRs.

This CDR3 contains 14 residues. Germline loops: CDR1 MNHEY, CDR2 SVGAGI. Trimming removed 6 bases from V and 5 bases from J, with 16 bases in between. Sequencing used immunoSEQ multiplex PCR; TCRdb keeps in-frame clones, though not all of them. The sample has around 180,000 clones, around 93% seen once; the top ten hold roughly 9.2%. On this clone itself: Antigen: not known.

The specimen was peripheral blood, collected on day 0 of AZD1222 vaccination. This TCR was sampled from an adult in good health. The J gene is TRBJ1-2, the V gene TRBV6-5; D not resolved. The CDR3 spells CASSTGLGLYGYTF. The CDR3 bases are TGTGCCAGCAGCACTGGATTGGGGTTGTATGGCTACACCTTC.